The source of this T cell receptor beta chain is a study of response to subunit inactivated influenza vaccine. Study-level points and caveats: After each seasonal influenza vaccination, few new T cells are recruited, the authors suggested.

This clonotype has only a few counts. No antigen is known for it. A single record per CDR3 protein comes from TCRdb applying MiXCR to the RT-PCR reads. This sample has over 150,000 distinct CDR3 sequences, with about a tenth found just once. The CDR3 is made up of 16 amino acids. After removal of 4 bases from V and 0 bases from J, the junction contained 9 bases not matched to a gene. CDR1 is SQVTM, CDR2 ANQGSEA, per germline. Sequencing was performed on non-naive T cells sorted from PBMCs, taken about 40 days after vaccination. The chain couples TRBV29-1 to TRBJ2-3, with TRBD2 matching over 8 bases. This sequence was found in a man in his forties or fifties who received an inactivated influenza vaccine. Here the CDR3 reads CSVVGKRGRSTDTQYF. CDR3 sequence (DNA): TGCAGCGTTGTGGGTAAGCGGGGGCGGAGCACAGATACGCAGTATTTT.